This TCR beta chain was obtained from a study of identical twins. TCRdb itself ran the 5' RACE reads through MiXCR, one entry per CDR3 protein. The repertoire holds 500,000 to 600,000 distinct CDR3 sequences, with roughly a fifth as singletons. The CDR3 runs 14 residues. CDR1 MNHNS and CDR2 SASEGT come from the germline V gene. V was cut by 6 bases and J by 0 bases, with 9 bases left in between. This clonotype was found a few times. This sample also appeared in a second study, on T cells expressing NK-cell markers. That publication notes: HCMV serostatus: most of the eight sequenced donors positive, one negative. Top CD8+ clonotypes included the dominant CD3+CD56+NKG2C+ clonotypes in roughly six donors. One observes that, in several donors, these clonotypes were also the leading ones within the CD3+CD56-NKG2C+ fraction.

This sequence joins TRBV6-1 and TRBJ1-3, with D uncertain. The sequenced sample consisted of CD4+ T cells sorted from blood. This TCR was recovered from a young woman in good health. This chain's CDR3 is CASRPLSSGNTIYF. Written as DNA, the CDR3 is TGTGCCAGCAGACCTCTTAGCTCTGGAAACACCATATATTTT.